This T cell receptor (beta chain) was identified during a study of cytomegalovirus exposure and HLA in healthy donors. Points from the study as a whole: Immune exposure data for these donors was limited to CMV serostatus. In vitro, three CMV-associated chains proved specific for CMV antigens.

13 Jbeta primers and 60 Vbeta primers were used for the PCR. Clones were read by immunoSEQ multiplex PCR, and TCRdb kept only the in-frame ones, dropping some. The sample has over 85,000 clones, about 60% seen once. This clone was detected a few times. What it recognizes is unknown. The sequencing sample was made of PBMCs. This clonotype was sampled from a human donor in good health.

The CDR3 DNA is TGCGCCAGCAGTGAGGGTGATTACACCGGGGAGCTGTTTTTT. Protein: CASSEGDYTGELFF. The V and J genes are TRBV5-1 and TRBJ2-2, with D perhaps matching TRBD2 (5 bases). The germline V and J ends were trimmed by 5 bases and 3 bases, with 11 bases remaining between them. Germline CDR1 and CDR2: SGHRS and YFSETQ. This CDR3 has 14 amino acids.